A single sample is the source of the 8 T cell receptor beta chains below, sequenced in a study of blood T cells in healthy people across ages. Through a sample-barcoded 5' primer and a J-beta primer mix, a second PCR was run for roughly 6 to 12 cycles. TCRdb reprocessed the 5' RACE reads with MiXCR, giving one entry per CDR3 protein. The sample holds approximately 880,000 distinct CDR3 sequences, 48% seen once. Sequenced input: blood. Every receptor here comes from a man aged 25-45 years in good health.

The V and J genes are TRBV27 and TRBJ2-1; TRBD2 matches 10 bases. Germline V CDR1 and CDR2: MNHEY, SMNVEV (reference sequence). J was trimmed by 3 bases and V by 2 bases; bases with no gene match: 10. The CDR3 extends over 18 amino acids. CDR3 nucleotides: TGTGCCAGCAGTTTACGAAGTTCTAGCGGGGGCCACTACAATGAGCAGTTCTTC. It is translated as CASSLRSSSGGHYNEQFF.

CDR3 region: CASSLTGPRYNEQFF. In nucleotides, the CDR3 is TGTGCCAGCAGTTTAACTGGGCCCCGCTACAATGAGCAGTTCTTC. V gene TRBV27 combines with J gene TRBJ2-1; D remains ambiguous. This CDR3 comprises 15 residues. Germline CDR1 MNHEY, CDR2 SMNVEV (reference sequence). Deletions cut 2 bases from V and 3 bases from J, with 11 bases between.

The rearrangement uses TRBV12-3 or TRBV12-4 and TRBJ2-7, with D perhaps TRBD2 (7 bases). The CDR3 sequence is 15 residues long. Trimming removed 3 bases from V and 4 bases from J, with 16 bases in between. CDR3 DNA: TGTGCCAGCAGTTTGGCGGGGGCCCGGACGTACGAGCAGTACTTC. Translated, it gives CASSLAGARTYEQYF.

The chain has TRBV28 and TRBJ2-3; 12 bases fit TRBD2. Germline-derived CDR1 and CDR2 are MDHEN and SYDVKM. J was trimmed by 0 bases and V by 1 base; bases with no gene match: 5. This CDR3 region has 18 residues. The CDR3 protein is CASSLYSGLAGSTDTQYF. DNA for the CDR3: TGTGCCAGCAGTTTATACTCAGGACTAGCGGGGAGCACAGATACGCAGTATTTT.

As DNA, the CDR3 is TGTGCCAGCAGCTTGTTCACTAGCGGGGGCCCCAGCTCCTACAATGAGCAGTTCTTC. It is translated as CASSLFTSGGPSSYNEQFF. The chain employs TRBV7-8 and TRBJ2-1, with TRBD2 matching over 11 bases. Germline V lookup: CDR1 SGHVS, CDR2 FQNEAQ. J gave up 0 bases and V 3 bases, and 10 bases lay outside the gene matches. The CDR3 consists of 19 residues.

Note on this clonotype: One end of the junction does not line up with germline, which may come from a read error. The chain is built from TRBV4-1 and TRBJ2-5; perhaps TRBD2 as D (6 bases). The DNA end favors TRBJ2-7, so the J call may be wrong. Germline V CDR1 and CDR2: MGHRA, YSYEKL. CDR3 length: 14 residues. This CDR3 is CACSQAGRAYEQYF. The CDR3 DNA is TGCGCCTGCAGCCAAGCGGGCAGAGCCTACGAGCAGTACTTC.

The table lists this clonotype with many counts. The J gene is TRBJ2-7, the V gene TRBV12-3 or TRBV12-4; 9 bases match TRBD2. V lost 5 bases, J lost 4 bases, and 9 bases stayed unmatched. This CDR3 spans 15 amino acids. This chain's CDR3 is CASSLSGGQRYEQYF. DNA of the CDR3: TGTGCCAGCAGTCTGAGCGGGGGGCAACGATACGAGCAGTACTTC.

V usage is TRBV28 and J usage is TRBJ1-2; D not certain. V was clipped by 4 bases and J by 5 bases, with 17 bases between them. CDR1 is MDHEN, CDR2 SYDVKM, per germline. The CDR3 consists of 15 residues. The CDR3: CASSSSRTAAYGYTF. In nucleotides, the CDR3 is TGTGCCAGCAGTTCCAGTCGGACCGCCGCTTATGGCTACACCTTC.